One and the same sample provided the 29 T cell receptor beta chains below, sequenced in a study of OX40 agonist ivuxolimab in advanced cancers. Sequenced by immunoSEQ multiplex PCR; TCRdb stores in-frame clones only, minus some. The data hold fewer than 85,000 clones, with roughly 80% observed a single time. Here the sequenced sample was CD4+ or CD8+ T cells sorted from blood, taken in a trial of the OX40 agonist ivuxolimab. The receptors shown here come from an adult with an advanced solid tumor such as melanoma, head and neck, liver or kidney cancer.

The chain recombines TRBV7-3 with TRBJ2-2, with 7 bases aligning to TRBD2. Germline CDR1 and CDR2: SGHTA and FQGTGA. The length of the CDR3 is 16 residues. V was clipped by 5 bases and J by 0 bases; unmatched bases: 6. The CDR3 sequence is CASSQTGGSNTGELFF. CDR3 nucleotides: TGTGCCAGCAGCCAAACGGGGGGATCGAACACCGGGGAGCTGTTTTTT.

This clone was seen a handful of times. The chain links TRBV18 to TRBJ1-3; 7 bases align to TRBD1. CDR1 is KGHSH and CDR2 is LQKENI in the germline V gene. The length of the CDR3 is 16 residues. V lost 5 bases to trimming and J lost 2 bases; unmatched junction nucleotides: 9. CDR3 in amino acids: CASSTPGQPTGNTIYF. The DNA of the CDR3 is TGTGCCAGCTCAACTCCGGGACAGCCGACTGGAAACACCATATATTTT.

The chain has TRBV6-5 and TRBJ2-3; weak D call: TRBD2 (7 bases). Per the germline V gene, CDR1 is MNHEY and CDR2 is SVGAGI. The CDR3 runs 15 residues. V lost 2 bases, J lost 3 bases, and 12 bases lay in between. CDR3: CASSYGGGGTDTQYF. As DNA, the CDR3 is TGTGCCAGCAGTTACGGCGGGGGCGGAACAGATACGCAGTATTTT.

The V call is TRBV6-5, the J call TRBJ2-7; 9 bases line up with TRBD1. Trimming took 6 bases from V and 1 from J; bases not matched to a gene: 7. CDR1 MNHEY and CDR2 SVGAGI come from the germline V gene. The CDR3 sequence is 15 residues long. CDR3: CASRKTGQGSYEQYF. CDR3 sequence (DNA): TGTGCCAGCAGAAAAACGGGACAGGGTTCCTACGAGCAGTACTTC.

This sequence joins TRBV5-1 and TRBJ2-7; 9 nucleotides align to TRBD1. V shed 1 base and J 3 bases; nucleotides not matched to a gene: 5. The CDR3 is 15 amino acids. Germline-derived CDR1 and CDR2 are SGHRS and YFSETQ. The CDR3 coding sequence is TGCGCCAGCAGCTTGCCCTCGGGACAGGGCTACGAGCAGTACTTC. Residues: CASSLPSGQGYEQYF. The full variable domain, in which reference TRBV5-1 and TRBJ2-7 provide the parts outside the CDR3, is KAGVTQTPRYLIKTRGQQVTLSCSPISGHRSVSWYQQTPGQGLQFLFEYFSETQRNKGNFPGRFSGRQFSNSRSEMNVSTLELGDSALYLCASSLPSGQGYEQYFGPGTRLTVT.

V usage is TRBV27 and J usage is TRBJ2-7, with 12 bases lining up with TRBD1. The germline V gene encodes CDR1 MNHEY and CDR2 SMNVEV (reference sequence). The CDR3 is made up of 13 amino acids. V trimming: 6 bases; J trimming: 6 bases; junction bases outside the gene matches: 3. CDR3 in amino acids: CASRGQGAIEQYF. The CDR3 nucleotides read TGTGCCAGCAGGGGACAGGGGGCGATCGAGCAGTACTTC.

The chain carries TRBV28 and TRBJ2-7, with TRBD1 matching over 8 bases. The germline V gene has CDR1 MDHEN and CDR2 SYDVKM. The CDR3 is made up of 15 amino acids. With 6 bases clipped from V and 3 bases from J, the junction kept 10 bases outside the gene matches. The CDR3 DNA reads as TGTGCCAGCAGAGCCCCCGGGACAGGACTCTACGAGCAGTACTTC. Translated: CASRAPGTGLYEQYF.

The chain employs TRBV15 and TRBJ2-3, with TRBD2 matching over 7 bases. V lost 1 base to trimming and J lost 7 bases; unmatched junction nucleotides: 8. The germline V gene has CDR1 LNHNV and CDR2 YYDKDF (reference sequence). CDR3 length: 15 residues. The CDR3: CATSRARGLEYTQYF. The CDR3 coding sequence is TGTGCCACCAGCAGAGCAAGAGGACTAGAATATACGCAGTATTTT.

The J gene is TRBJ1-2, the V gene TRBV7-8; D is uncertain. CDR1 is SGHVS, CDR2 FQNEAQ, per germline. Between the trimmed V and J ends, which lost 0 bases and 6 bases, there was a span of 5 bases. CDR3 size: 12 residues. CDR3 in amino acids: CASSLAGNGYTF. The DNA for the CDR3 is TGTGCCAGCAGCTTAGCAGGGAATGGCTACACCTTC. The whole variable domain, remainder taken from reference TRBV7-8 and TRBJ1-2, is GAGVSQSPRYKVAKRGQDVALRCDPISGHVSLFWYQQALGQGPEFLTYFQNEAQLDKSGLPSDRFFAERPEGSVSTLKIQRTQQEDSAVYLCASSLAGNGYTFGSGTRLTVV.

The rearrangement uses TRBV20-1 and TRBJ1-1; D not certain. The length of the CDR3 is 11 residues. Germline V gives CDR1 DFQATT, CDR2 SNEGSKA (reference sequence). V was clipped by 3 bases and J by 2 bases, with 4 bases between them. CDR3 bases: TGCAGTGCTAGTTACAACACTGAAGCTTTCTTT. Translation: CSASYNTEAFF.

This clone was seen a single time. J is TRBJ1-2 and V is TRBV9; 11 bases line up with TRBD1. V was pared by 3 bases and J by 8 bases, with 6 bases of the junction left unmatched. The germline V gene encodes CDR1 SGDLS and CDR2 YYNGEE. The length of the CDR3 is 14 residues. The CDR3 DNA reads TGTGCCAGCAGCGAAGGACAGGGGGCGAGCGGCTACACCTTC. The encoded protein is CASSEGQGASGYTF.

This CDR3 reads CAISGGSGDTDTQYF. The CDR3 DNA reads TGTGCCATCAGTGGGGGTAGCGGGGACACAGATACGCAGTATTTT. This chain joins TRBV10-3 and TRBJ2-3; 8 nucleotides line up with TRBD2. V lost 4 bases and J lost 2; bases outside the gene matches: 5. Germline V gene data show CDR1 as ENHRY and CDR2 as SYGVKD. This CDR3 has 15 amino acids.

This clone was observed once. The rearrangement uses TRBV19 and TRBJ1-4; D gene ambiguous. The ends were cut back, 6 bases at V and 2 bases at J, with 7 bases in the middle. Germline assignment: CDR1 LNHDA and CDR2 SQIVND (reference sequence). This CDR3 comprises 13 residues. The CDR3 DNA follows: TGTGCCAGTAGGGGTTCGACTAATGAAAAACTGTTTTTT. This sequence encodes CASRGSTNEKLFF. Looking up the rest from reference TRBV19 and TRBJ1-4 gives the full variable domain: DGGITQSPKYLFRKEGQNVTLSCEQNLNHDAMYWYRQDPGQGLRLIYYSQIVNDFQKGDIAEGYSVSREKKESFPLTVTSAQKNPTAFYLCASRGSTNEKLFFGSGTQLSVL.

V and J are TRBV7-3 and TRBJ2-1; the D gene could be TRBD1 or TRBD2 (6 bases each). From germline, CDR1 is SGHTA and CDR2 FQGTGA. Deletions cut 6 bases from V and 10 bases from J, with 19 bases between. This CDR3 contains 14 residues. The CDR3 loop is CASRLRIGGGEQFF. In nucleotides, the CDR3 is TGTGCCAGCAGGCTCCGAATCGGAGGGGGAGAGCAGTTCTTC.

J is TRBJ2-7 and V is TRBV11-3; 7 positions match TRBD1. CDR3 length: 14 amino acids. The trim removed 4 bases at V and 5 bases at J, leaving 8 bases unmatched. CDR1 SGHNT and CDR2 YENEEA come from the germline V gene. The CDR3 nucleotides read TGTGCCAGCAGCTCGGGACAGATCGCCGACGAGCAGTACTTC. Protein product: CASSSGQIADEQYF.

This chain links TRBV5-1 with TRBJ2-5; 10 bases fit TRBD2. After removal of 4 bases from V and 2 bases from J, the junction contained 2 bases not matched to a gene. The CDR3 length is 14 residues. The germline V gene has CDR1 SGHRS and CDR2 YFSETQ. The CDR3 region is CASSAGLAQETQYF. CDR3 DNA: TGCGCCAGCAGCGCGGGACTAGCGCAAGAGACCCAGTACTTC.

V usage is TRBV19 and J usage is TRBJ2-1; 12 nucleotides line up with TRBD1. CDR1 LNHDA and CDR2 SQIVND come from the germline V gene (reference sequence). CDR3 size: 15 residues. V lost 3 bases, J lost 4 bases, and 1 base stayed unmatched. The CDR3, as DNA: TGTGCCAGTAGTATGGGACAGGGGGCTTACAATGAGCAGTTCTTC. It specifies CASSMGQGAYNEQFF. Looking up the rest from reference TRBV19 and TRBJ2-1 gives the full variable domain: DGGITQSPKYLFRKEGQNVTLSCEQNLNHDAMYWYRQDPGQGLRLIYYSQIVNDFQKGDIAEGYSVSREKKESFPLTVTSAQKNPTAFYLCASSMGQGAYNEQFFGPGTRLTVL.

The CDR3 coding sequence is TGTGCCAGCAGCGTTTCAGATGACTCTGGAAACACCATATATTTT. Its protein is CASSVSDDSGNTIYF. The chain joins TRBV9 to TRBJ1-3; D is ambiguous. The CDR3 covers 15 residues. Between the trimmed V and J ends, which lost 2 bases and 0 bases, there was a span of 9 bases. Looked up from germline, CDR1 is SGDLS and CDR2 is YYNGEE.

As DNA, the CDR3 is TGTGCCAGCAGCTTGCCTGGGTTGGATGAAAAACTGTTTTTT. This gives the protein CASSLPGLDEKLFF. The chain links TRBV5-6 to TRBJ1-4, with D unclear. This CDR3 has 14 amino acids. The germline CDR1 and CDR2 sequences are SGHDT and YYEEEE. V dropped 1 base and J dropped 6 bases, with 10 bases sitting between them.

The chain links TRBV7-2 to TRBJ2-2; D is possibly TRBD1 (7 bases). V lost 5 bases to trimming and J lost 7 bases, with 17 bases between them. Germline CDR1 is SGHTA and CDR2 is FQGNSA. This CDR3 is built from 15 residues. CDR3 nucleotide sequence: TGTGCCAGCAGCCCCACGGCAGGGGGGAGCGGGGAGCTGTTTTTT. Translation: CASSPTAGGSGELFF.

CDR3 region: CASSDSYNEQFF. The CDR3 DNA is TGTGCCAGCAGCGACTCCTACAATGAGCAGTTCTTC. The V call is TRBV9, the J call TRBJ2-1; D is undetermined. The V end was cut by 3 bases, the J end by 0 bases, with 1 base between. Germline V CDR1 and CDR2: SGDLS, YYNGEE. This CDR3 region has 12 residues.

The chain is built from TRBV2 and TRBJ1-6, with D uncertain. Trimming cost V 7 bases and J 5 bases, with 18 bases left between them. CDR3 length: 16 residues. The germline gives CDR1 SNHLY, CDR2 FYNNEI. The CDR3 spells CASTLGEPYNNSPLHF. CDR3 nucleotide sequence: TGTGCCAGCACCCTGGGAGAGCCCTATAATAATTCACCCCTCCACTTT.

With respect to this clone: The same CDR3 also results from other DNA sequences found in this sample. The chain employs TRBV18 and TRBJ2-1, with no clear D. This CDR3 is built from 12 residues. The germline CDR1 and CDR2 sequences are KGHSH and LQKENI. Trimming took off 0 bases at V and 6 bases at J, with 3 bases between the two ends. The CDR3 DNA reads TGTGCCAGCTCACCACCGGCCAATGAGCAGTTCTTC. This sequence encodes CASSPPANEQFF.

CDR3 amino acids: CASSLAGPSYEQYF. The CDR3 nucleotides read TGTGCCAGCAGCTTAGCCGGCCCGTCCTACGAGCAGTACTTC. The chain links TRBV7-2 to TRBJ2-7; D is uncertain. V was clipped by 0 bases and J by 1 base, with 7 bases between them. Germline V gives CDR1 SGHTA, CDR2 FQGNSA. The CDR3 length is 14 residues.

J is TRBJ2-5 and V is TRBV9; 11 bases line up with TRBD1. Germline lookup yields CDR1 SGDLS and CDR2 YYNGEE. Losses at the gene ends were 10 bases for V and 4 bases for J; bases not matched to a gene: 12. CDR3 length: 15 amino acids. CDR3 loop: CASPIRTGGGETQYF. The CDR3 nucleotides are TGTGCCTCTCCAATACGGACAGGGGGCGGAGAGACCCAGTACTTC.

This clone was seen just once. The chain links TRBV6-1 to TRBJ2-7; TRBD2 agrees at 7 bases. Germline trimming cut 7 bases from V and 1 base from J; bases unmatched to any gene: 4. The germline V gene has CDR1 MNHNS and CDR2 SASEGT. The CDR3 extends over 13 amino acids. The CDR3 DNA follows: TGTGCCAGCACCCTAGCGGCTTCCTACGAGCAGTACTTC. Its translation: CASTLAASYEQYF.

This clone has more than one count but fewer than ten. At one end, the junction sequence differs from germline, possibly due to a read error. This rearrangement joins TRBV6-1 to TRBJ1-1, with 7 bases lining up with TRBD1. CDR3 length: 15 residues. Germline values: CDR1 MNHNS, CDR2 SASEGT. CDR3 residues: CASSANQDRNSEAFF. DNA of the CDR3: TGTGCCAGCAGTGCCAACCAGGACAGGAACTCTGAAGCTTTCTTT.

This clone was detected a few times. V usage is TRBV11-1 and J usage is TRBJ2-7, with a tentative D call TRBD1 (5 bases). Trimming shortened V by 1 base and J by 2 bases, and 24 bases separated the two germline ends. Germline CDR1 is SGHAT and CDR2 is FQDESV (reference sequence). The CDR3 has 19 residues. The CDR3 DNA reads TGTGCCAGCAGCTTAGGAAGGGGCGGCCACCCACTCCCAACCTACGAGCAGTACTTC. Its protein product is CASSLGRGGHPLPTYEQYF.

The rearrangement uses TRBV6-1 and TRBJ1-6; D gene ambiguous. V was shortened by 3 bases and J by 5 bases, with 8 bases between the two germline ends. In germline, CDR1 is MNHNS, CDR2 SASEGT. The CDR3 contains 14 residues. CDR3 loop: CASSDRDDNSPLHF. In DNA form, the CDR3 reads TGTGCCAGCAGTGACCGGGATGATAATTCACCCCTCCACTTT.